This T cell receptor beta chain was recorded in a study of T cell responses to AZD1222 COVID-19 vaccine. Data came from immunoSEQ multiplex PCR; TCRdb stores just in-frame clones and leaves some out. The profile covers about 35,000 clones, with about nine tenths appearing a single time and approximately 10% taken by the ten largest. Germline loops: CDR1 SNHLY, CDR2 FYNNEI. The V gene lost 5 bases and the J gene lost 6 bases, with 12 bases spanning the gap. The CDR3 runs 13 residues. The sequences come from peripheral blood, collected 28 days after the second AZD1222 dose. The rearrangement links TRBV2 to TRBJ2-3; tentatively, D is TRBD1 (5 bases). The sequence derives from an adult who received the AZD1222 COVID-19 vaccine. The CDR3, as DNA: TGTGCCAGCAGTCGAAGAGCAGGGGATACGCAGTATTTT. Its protein is CASSRRAGDTQYF.